This TCR beta chain was captured by sequencing in a study of CD8 T cells in ankylosing spondylitis. Between the trimmed V and J ends, which lost 6 bases and 5 bases, there was a span of 13 bases. This CDR3 has 13 residues. Study-wide findings and caveats: Made up of under ten highly homologous variants, a TCR beta motif appeared characteristic of ankylosing spondylitis blood.

TCRdb redid the calling of the 5' RACE reads with MiXCR, one entry per CDR3 protein. Of 700,000 to 1,000,000 distinct CDR3 sequences in the sample, about 12% are singletons; the top ten hold approximately 0.46%. To note about this clonotype: The antigen is unknown.

The chain carries TRBV12-3 or TRBV12-4 and TRBJ2-5; the D is unclear. This TCR came from a male donor with ankylosing spondylitis. Material: blood, either unsorted or a sorted T cell fraction (not recorded which). CDR3: CASSPDPRETQYF. The CDR3, as DNA: TGTGCCAGCAGCCCCGACCCCCGGGAGACCCAGTACTTC.